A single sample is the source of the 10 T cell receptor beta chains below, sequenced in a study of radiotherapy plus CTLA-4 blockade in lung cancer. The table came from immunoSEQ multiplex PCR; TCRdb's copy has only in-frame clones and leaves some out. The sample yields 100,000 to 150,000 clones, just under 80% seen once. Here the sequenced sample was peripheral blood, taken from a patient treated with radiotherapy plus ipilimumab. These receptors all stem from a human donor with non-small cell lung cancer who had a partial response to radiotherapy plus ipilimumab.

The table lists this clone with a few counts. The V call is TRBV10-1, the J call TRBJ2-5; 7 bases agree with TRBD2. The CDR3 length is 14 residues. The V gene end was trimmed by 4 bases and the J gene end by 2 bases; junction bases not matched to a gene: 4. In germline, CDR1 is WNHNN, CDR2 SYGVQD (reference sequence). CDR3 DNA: TGCGCCAGCAGTGGGTCTAGCGGACAAGAGACCCAGTACTTC. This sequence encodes CASSGSSGQETQYF.

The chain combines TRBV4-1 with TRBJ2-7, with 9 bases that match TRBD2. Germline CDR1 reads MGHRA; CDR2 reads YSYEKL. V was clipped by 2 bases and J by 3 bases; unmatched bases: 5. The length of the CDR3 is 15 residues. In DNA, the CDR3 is TGCGCCAGCAGCCAACAGACTAGCGGATTCTACGAGCAGTACTTC. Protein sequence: CASSQQTSGFYEQYF.

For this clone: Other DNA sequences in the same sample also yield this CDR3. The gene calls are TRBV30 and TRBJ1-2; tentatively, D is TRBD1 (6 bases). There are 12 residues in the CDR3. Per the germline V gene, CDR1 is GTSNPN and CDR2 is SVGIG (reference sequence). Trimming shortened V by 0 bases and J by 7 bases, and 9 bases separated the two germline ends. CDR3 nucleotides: TGTGCCTGGAGTGTACAGGGATCTGGCTACACCTTC. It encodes CAWSVQGSGYTF.

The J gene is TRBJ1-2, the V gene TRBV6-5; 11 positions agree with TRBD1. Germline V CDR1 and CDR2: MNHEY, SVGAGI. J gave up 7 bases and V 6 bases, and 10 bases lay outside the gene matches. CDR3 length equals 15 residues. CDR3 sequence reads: CASSPGQGAYSGYTF. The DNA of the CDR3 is TGTGCCAGCAGCCCTGGACAGGGGGCTTATAGTGGCTACACCTTC.

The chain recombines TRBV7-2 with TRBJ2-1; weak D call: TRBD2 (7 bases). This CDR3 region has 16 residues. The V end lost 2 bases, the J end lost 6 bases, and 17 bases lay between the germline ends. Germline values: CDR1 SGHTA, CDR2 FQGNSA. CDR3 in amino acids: CASSLSGGVITNEQFF. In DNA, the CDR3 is TGTGCCAGCAGCTTATCGGGGGGCGTAATTACCAATGAGCAGTTCTTC.

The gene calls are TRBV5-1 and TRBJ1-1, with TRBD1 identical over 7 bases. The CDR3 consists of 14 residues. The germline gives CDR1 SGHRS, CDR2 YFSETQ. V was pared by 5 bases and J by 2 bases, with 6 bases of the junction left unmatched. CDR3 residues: CASSQQGLNTEAFF. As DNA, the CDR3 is TGCGCCAGCAGTCAACAGGGGTTAAACACTGAAGCTTTCTTT.

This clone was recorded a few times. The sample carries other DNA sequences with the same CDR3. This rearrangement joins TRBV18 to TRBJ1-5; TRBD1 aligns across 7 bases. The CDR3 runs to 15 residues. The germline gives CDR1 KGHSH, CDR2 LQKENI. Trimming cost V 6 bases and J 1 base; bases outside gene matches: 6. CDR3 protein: CASSQKTGSNQPQHF. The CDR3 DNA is TGTGCCAGCTCCCAAAAGACAGGGAGCAATCAGCCCCAGCATTTT.

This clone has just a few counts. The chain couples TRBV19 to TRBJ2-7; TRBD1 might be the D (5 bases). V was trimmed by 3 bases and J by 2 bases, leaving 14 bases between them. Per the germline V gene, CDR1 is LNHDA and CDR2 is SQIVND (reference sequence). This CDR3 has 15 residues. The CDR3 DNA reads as TGTGCCAGTAGTATTGGAGCAGGGCAGACCTACGAGCAGTACGTC. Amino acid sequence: CASSIGAGQTYEQYV.

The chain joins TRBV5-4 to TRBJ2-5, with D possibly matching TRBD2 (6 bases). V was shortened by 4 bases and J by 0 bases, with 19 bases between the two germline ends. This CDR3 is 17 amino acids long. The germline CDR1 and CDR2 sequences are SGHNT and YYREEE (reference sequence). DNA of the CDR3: TGTGCCAGCAGCCGGGGCCGGGACTTAAGAGACCAAGAGACCCAGTACTTC. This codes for CASSRGRDLRDQETQYF.

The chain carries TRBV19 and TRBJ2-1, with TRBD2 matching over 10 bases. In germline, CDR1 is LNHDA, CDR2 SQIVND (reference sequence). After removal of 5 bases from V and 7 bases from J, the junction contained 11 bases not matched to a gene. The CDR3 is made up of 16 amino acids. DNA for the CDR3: TGTGCCAGTAGTTCTTCGACTAGCGGGTATAGAAATGAGCAGTTCTTC. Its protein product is CASSSSTSGYRNEQFF.